This T cell receptor (beta chain) was obtained from a study of T cell changes during pregnancy in multiple sclerosis. Sequencing used immunoSEQ multiplex PCR; TCRdb keeps in-frame clones, though not all of them. Of approximately 60,000 clones listed, 85% to 95% are singletons. V lost 2 bases, J lost 1 base, and 0 bases stayed unmatched. CDR3 length: 15 amino acids. Germline CDR1 and CDR2: MRHNA and SNTAGT. This clonotype was sampled from a female donor with multiple sclerosis, enrolled in a pregnancy study. The chain combines TRBV6-4 with TRBJ2-2, with 8 bases aligning to TRBD1. This material consisted of CD8+ T cells from peripheral blood mononuclear cells, taken in the third trimester of pregnancy. CDR3 loop: CASSDGQGNTGELFF. The CDR3 DNA follows: TGTGCCAGCAGTGACGGACAGGGGAACACCGGGGAGCTGTTTTTT.